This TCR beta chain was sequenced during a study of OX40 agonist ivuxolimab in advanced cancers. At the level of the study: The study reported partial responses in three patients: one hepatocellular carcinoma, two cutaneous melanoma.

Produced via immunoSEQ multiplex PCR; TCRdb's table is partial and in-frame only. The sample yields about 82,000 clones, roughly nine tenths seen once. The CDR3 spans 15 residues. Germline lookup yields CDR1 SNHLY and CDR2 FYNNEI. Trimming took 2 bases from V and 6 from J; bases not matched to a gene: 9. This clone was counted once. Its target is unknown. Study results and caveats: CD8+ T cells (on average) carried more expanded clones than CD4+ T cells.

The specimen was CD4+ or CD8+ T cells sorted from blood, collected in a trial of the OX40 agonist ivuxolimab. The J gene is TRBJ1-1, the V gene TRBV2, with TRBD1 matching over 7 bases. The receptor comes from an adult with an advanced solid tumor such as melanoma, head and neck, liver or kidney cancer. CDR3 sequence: CASSERRGLESEAFF. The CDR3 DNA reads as TGTGCCAGCAGTGAACGGAGGGGGCTAGAATCTGAAGCTTTCTTT. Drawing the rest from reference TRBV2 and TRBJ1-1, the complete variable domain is EPEVTQTPSHQVTQMGQEVILRCVPISNHLYFYWYRQILGQKVEFLVSFYNNEISEKSEIFDDQFSVERPDGSNFTLKIRSTKLEDSAMYFCASSERRGLESEAFFGQGTRLTVV.